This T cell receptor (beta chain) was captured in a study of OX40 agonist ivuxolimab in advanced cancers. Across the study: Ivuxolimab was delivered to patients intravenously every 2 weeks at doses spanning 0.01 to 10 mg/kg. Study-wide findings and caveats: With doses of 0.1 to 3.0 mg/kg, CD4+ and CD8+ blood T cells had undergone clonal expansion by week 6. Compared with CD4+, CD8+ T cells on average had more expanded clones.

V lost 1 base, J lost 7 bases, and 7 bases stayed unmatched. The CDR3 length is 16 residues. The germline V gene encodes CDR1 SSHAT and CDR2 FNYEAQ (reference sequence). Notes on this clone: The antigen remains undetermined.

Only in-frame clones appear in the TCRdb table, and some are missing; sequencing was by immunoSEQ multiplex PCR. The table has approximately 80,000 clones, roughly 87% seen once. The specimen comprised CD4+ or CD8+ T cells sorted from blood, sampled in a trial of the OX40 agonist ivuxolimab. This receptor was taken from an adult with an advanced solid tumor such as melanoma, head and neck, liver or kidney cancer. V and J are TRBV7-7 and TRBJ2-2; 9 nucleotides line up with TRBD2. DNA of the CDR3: TGTGCCAGCAGCTTAGGGCTAGCGGGAACCGGCGGGGAGCTGTTTTTT. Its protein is CASSLGLAGTGGELFF.